This is a list of T cell receptor beta chains from one sample in a study of early T cells in non-severe SARS-CoV-2 infection. TCRdb re-analysed the 5' RACE reads in MiXCR, keeping a single row per CDR3 protein. Of over 60,000 distinct CDR3 sequences listed, 10% are singletons. Sequenced material: whole blood, taken at baseline. These TCRs come from an adult who was a healthcare worker with PCR-confirmed SARS-CoV-2 infection or an uninfected control (not recorded which). The CDR3 runs from the conserved cysteine through the conserved F or W. A D gene is named only where the DNA matches it firmly. A row's size may be missing; if present it is once, few, many or a size class.

>.|TRBJ2-5|.|TRBV6-2/TRBV6-3
CASSYSGIGETQYF
TGTGCCAGCAGTTACTCCGGTATTGGAGAGACCCAGTACTTC
>TRBD2|TRBJ2-7|few|TRBV7-2
CASSLDGGGAREQYF
TGTGCCAGCAGCTTAGATGGCGGGGGGGCCCGGGAGCAGTACTTC
>.|TRBJ2-2|once|TRBV24-1
CATSPTANTGELFF
TGTGCCACCAGTCCCACGGCGAACACCGGGGAGCTGTTTTTT
>TRBD2|TRBJ2-1|.|TRBV19
CASSGSGGAFREQFF
TGTGCCAGTAGTGGTAGCGGGGGGGCCTTTCGCGAGCAGTTCTTC
>TRBD1|TRBJ2-1|.|TRBV6-2/TRBV6-3
CASRQGAHNEQFF
TGTGCCTCCCGGCAGGGGGCCCACAATGAGCAGTTCTTC
>TRBD2|TRBJ2-3|many|TRBV6-4
CASSGTSGHTDTQYF
TGTGCCAGCAGCGGGACTAGCGGACACACAGATACGCAGTATTTT
>.|TRBJ1-5|.|TRBV2
CASSEGGHGNQPQHF
TGTGCCAGCAGTGAGGGGGGACACGGGAATCAGCCCCAGCATTTT
>.|TRBJ2-7|few|TRBV29-1
CSVLEPSSYEQYF
TGCAGCGTTCTCGAACCCTCGTCCTACGAGCAGTACTTC
>TRBD1|TRBJ2-7|.|TRBV18
CASSPNFDRGHEQYF
TGTGCCAGCTCACCAAACTTCGACAGGGGGCACGAGCAGTACTTC
>TRBD2|TRBJ2-2|few|TRBV27
CASSVGLAISGELFF
TGTGCCAGCAGCGTGGGACTAGCGATATCCGGGGAGCTGTTTTTT
>TRBD2|TRBJ2-1|few|TRBV30
CAWSVPSGMYNEQFF
TGTGCCTGGAGTGTACCTAGCGGGATGTACAATGAGCAGTTCTTC
>TRBD2|TRBJ2-3|.|TRBV7-3
CASSSGLRTDTQYF
TGTGCCAGCAGCTCGGGACTACGCACAGATACGCAGTATTTT
>.|TRBJ2-2|many|TRBV7-8
CASSLPRLVNTGELFF
TGTGCCAGCAGCTTGCCCCGACTAGTAAACACCGGGGAGCTGTTTTTT
>.|TRBJ2-6|many|TRBV12-3/TRBV12-4
CASSLAGSGANVLTF
TGTGCCAGCAGTTTAGCGGGATCTGGGGCCAACGTCCTGACTTTC
>TRBD1|TRBJ2-4|many|TRBV5-1
CASSEGQGNIQYF
TGCGCCAGCAGCGAAGGACAGGGAAACATTCAGTACTTC
>.|TRBJ2-7|many|TRBV6-6
CATEGGALYEQYF
TGTGCCACGGAGGGTGGGGCCCTCTACGAGCAGTACTTC
>.|TRBJ1-6|many|TRBV12-3/TRBV12-4
CASSNGGRSPLHF
TGTGCCAGCAGCAACGGAGGCCGATCACCCCTCCACTTT
>.|TRBJ2-3|.|TRBV19
CASSTRDTQYF
TGTGCCAGTAGCACAAGGGATACGCAGTATTTT
>.|TRBJ1-6|.|TRBV14
CASSFGQGNSPLHF
TGTGCCAGCAGCTTCGGTCAGGGGAATTCACCCCTCCACTTT
>.|TRBJ2-1|.|TRBV20-1
CSAREAGAVNEQFF
TGCAGTGCCAGGGAGGCGGGGGCCGTCAATGAGCAGTTCTTC
>.|TRBJ2-1|few|TRBV11-3
CASSLDLDSYNEQFF
TGTGCCAGCAGCTTAGATCTGGACAGCTACAATGAGCAGTTCTTC
>TRBD1|TRBJ1-6|.|TRBV6-5
CASTATGHSPLHF
TGTGCCAGCACCGCGACAGGGCACTCACCCCTCCACTTT
>.|TRBJ1-1|few|TRBV5-1
CASSLGPTRPVNTEAFF
TGCGCCAGCAGCTTGGGGCCGACACGCCCTGTGAACACTGAAGCTTTCTTT
>.|TRBJ2-1|many|TRBV19
CASSIPALSSYNEQFF
TGTGCCAGTAGTATTCCAGCGCTGAGCTCCTACAATGAGCAGTTCTTC
>.|TRBJ2-3|.|TRBV27
CASSKDTDTQYF
TGTGCCAGCAGTAAAGACACAGATACGCAGTATTTT
>.|TRBJ1-1|many|TRBV4-3
CASSQGRGESTEAFF
TGCGCCAGCAGCCAAGGGCGGGGGGAGAGCACTGAAGCTTTCTTT
>TRBD2|TRBJ2-1|many|TRBV5-4
CASSFRDYIYNEQFF
TGTGCCAGCAGCTTCCGGGACTATATATACAATGAGCAGTTCTTC
>.|TRBJ2-7|many|TRBV9
CASSVGPPGEQYF
TGTGCCAGCAGCGTAGGGCCCCCAGGCGAGCAGTACTTC
>TRBD2|TRBJ2-1|once|TRBV19
CASSFGGYNEQFF
TGTGCCAGTAGTTTCGGGGGGTACAATGAGCAGTTCTTC
>.|TRBJ1-1|.|TRBV28
CASSRTAIEAFF
TGTGCCAGCAGTCGGACAGCAATTGAAGCTTTCTTT